The clone carrying this TCR beta chain has only a few counts. Its cognate antigen is unknown. The trim removed 0 bases at V and 7 bases at J, leaving 5 bases unmatched. Germline V gene lookup returns CDR1 MDHEN and CDR2 SYDVKM. The CDR3 is made up of 16 amino acids. The data belong to a study of T cells after yellow fever vaccination. Overall study: Fractions of low cell number were prepared using SMART-Seq v4 Ultra Low Input. Whole-study findings and limits: It was the secondary response that reached its peak faster, day 5 versus 15, but it was weaker. Reappearance after the booster was observed for most primary-vaccination clones (about 95% CD4, roughly 90% CD8). Relatively few clonotypes were ones that appeared in both CD4 and CD8 compartments.

One entry per CDR3 protein, called by TCRdb with MiXCR from the 5' RACE reads. The top ten clones hold around 15% of a sample with some 500,000 distinct CDR3 sequences, around an eighth of them seen once. The J gene is TRBJ2-1, the V gene TRBV28, with 11 positions matching TRBD2. This TCR derives from a man in his thirties or forties who received the YFV17D yellow fever vaccine. The sample consisted of PBMCs, taken on the day of the yellow fever booster vaccination. CDR3 in amino acids: CASSLWEGTSGNEQFF. CDR3 sequence (DNA): TGTGCCAGCAGTTTATGGGAGGGGACTAGCGGTAATGAGCAGTTCTTC.